This is a list of T cell receptor beta chains from one sample in a study of CD8+ T cells in alopecia areata. Assay: immunoSEQ multiplex PCR; the TCRdb copy retains only in-frame clones and omits some. This table has roughly 100,000 clones, almost 60% appearing once. Sequencing was performed on CD8+ T cells sorted from blood, taken at approximately week 60, from a patient treated with tofacitinib. These receptor sequences come from a human donor with alopecia areata. Each CDR3 is given with its conserved first and last residue.

v_gene	CDR3aa
TRBV5-1	CASSLARGSSYEQYF
TRBV29-1	CSARPLSSYEQYF
TRBV21-1	CASRPEAFF
TRBV19	CATRTGYEQYF
TRBV7-9	CASSFPGRDEQYF
TRBV30	CAWGQGLNTEAFF
TRBV29-1	CSAARGSGYTF
TRBV7-8	CASSLTGGPGNTGELFF
TRBV27	CASSLGLGKDTQYF
TRBV5-1	CASSGTGTTPAPYEQYF
TRBV7-8	CASSLRGTEAFF
TRBV6-5	CASSEGQDPPQYF
TRBV27	CASSWTGGGTDTQYF
TRBV12-5	CASGSGGTEAFF
TRBV6-5	CASRPTYREAEAFF
TRBV14	CASSQRTGDLFLPLHF
TRBV9	CASSMGTDNSPLHF
TRBV6-6	CASSHPGTRLQNIQYF
TRBV5-1	CASSLESGGGETQYF
TRBV9	CASSVEQGAYTDTQYF
TRBV7-9	CASSLQGDYEQYF
TRBV10-3	CATVPGLAGGRDTQYF
TRBV10-3	CAISENGGETQYF
TRBV29-1	CSVEGLAGISTDTQYF
TRBV7-6	CASSNRLAGGLYQETQYF
TRBV7-2	CASSYWAYQPFTDTQYF
TRBV29-1	CSVELAGGLSGELFF
TRBV5-6	CASSWPGQGAHGYTF
TRBV2	CAKGGDGTSTTEAFF
TRBV29-1	CSVEDFSGQAGAFF
TRBV7-2	CASSISSSEQYF
TRBV11-3	CASSHGTGRVYGYTF
TRBV6-1	CASSEWTDYGYTF
TRBV6-5	CASSTTGVPLHF
TRBV7-2	CASSLYFTGAHTGELFF
TRBV6-5	CASSYGSSGNTIYF
TRBV5-8	CASSAGTFNTEAFF
TRBV14	CASSHLAPGQGAMGGYTF
TRBV5-5	CASSKRTGGYEQYF
TRBV6-5	CASSYSGVPNTEAFF
TRBV2	CASSVLSFAKNIQYF
TRBV6-1	CASSDRDNPRETQYF
TRBV7-8	CASSPLAGSTDTQYF